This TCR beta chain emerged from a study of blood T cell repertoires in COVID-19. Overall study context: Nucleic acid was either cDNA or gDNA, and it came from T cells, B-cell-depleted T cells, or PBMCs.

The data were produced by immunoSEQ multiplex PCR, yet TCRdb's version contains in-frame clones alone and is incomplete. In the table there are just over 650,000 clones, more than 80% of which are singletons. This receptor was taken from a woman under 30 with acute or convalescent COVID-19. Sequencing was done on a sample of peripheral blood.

DNA for the CDR3: TGTGCCAGCAGCTTAGTGACGGGGAGCTCCTACGAGCAGTACTTC. This translates into CASSLVTGSSYEQYF. The genes are TRBV7-6 and TRBJ2-7; perhaps TRBD2 as D (5 bases). V was cut by 1 base and J by 0 bases, with 10 bases left in between. The CDR3 is 15 residues long. Germline CDR1 SGHVS, CDR2 FNYEAQ.